This T cell receptor beta chain was captured by sequencing in a study of radiation and T cells in renal cell carcinoma. Study overall: Nephrectomy followed 15 Gy stereotactic body radiation by 4 weeks. Notes on the study in general: No pretreatment tumor biopsies were available for baseline clonotypes. From baseline, blood top tumor clonotypes peaked at 2 weeks post-radiation.

CDR3 length: 14 amino acids. Germline CDR1 and CDR2: SGHNT and YYREEE (reference sequence). V was clipped by 3 bases and J by 5 bases; unmatched bases: 7. Here immunoSEQ multiplex PCR was the method, and the copy in TCRdb shows in-frame clones only, minus some. Of about 130,000 clones in the sample, around 85% were seen once. A remark on this clone: Its antigen is not known.

Time point of the sample: blood 2 weeks post-SBRT. Treatment here: 15 Gy SBRT to primary tumor, nephrectomy 4 weeks later. The patient's renal cell carcinoma had clear cell pathology. This clonotype was sampled from a man in his forties or fifties with renal cell carcinoma. The input for sequencing was blood, taken from a patient whose treatment included radiotherapy and nephrectomy. The chain combines TRBV5-4 with TRBJ2-7; 8 bases line up with TRBD1. Here the CDR3 DNA reads TGTGCCAGCAGCTCAGACAGGGGTAGCAACGAGCAGTACTTC. Translation gives CASSSDRGSNEQYF.